The clone carrying this T cell receptor beta chain has a single count. The CDR3 runs to 13 residues. Trimming stripped 0 bases from V and 2 bases from J, with 5 bases between. In germline, CDR1 is SGHRS, CDR2 YFSETQ. This entry is derived from a study of OX40 agonist ivuxolimab in advanced cancers. As for the study in general: An agonistic human IgG2 monoclonal antibody against OX40 (CD134) was given. Enrollees could have had prior anti-PD-1, anti-PD-L1 or anti-CTLA-4 therapy, which under 50% had received.

Clones were read by immunoSEQ multiplex PCR, and TCRdb kept only the in-frame ones, dropping some. The repertoire holds more than 35,000 clones, around 88% seen once, with 0.5% to 0.6% in the top ten. This receptor was identified in an adult with an advanced solid tumor such as melanoma, head and neck, liver or kidney cancer. The material was CD4+ or CD8+ T cells sorted from blood, obtained in a trial of the OX40 agonist ivuxolimab. This sequence joins TRBV5-1 and TRBJ1-1, with D unresolved. Written as DNA, the CDR3 is TGCGCCAGCAGCTTGGGGATTAACACTGAAGCTTTCTTT. This codes for CASSLGINTEAFF.